The clone carrying this T cell receptor (beta chain) was recorded many times. The target antigen is unknown. This record belongs to a study of early T cells in non-severe SARS-CoV-2 infection. As for the study in general: Alpha and beta chains were unpaired, from unsorted whole-blood bulk RNA. Whole-study results and caveats: VDJdb matching skewed toward anti-spike CD8 responses, missing private and CD4 specificities.

Individual cDNA molecules received unique molecular identifiers during library preparation. TCRdb re-analysed the 5' RACE reads in MiXCR, keeping a single row per CDR3 protein. The sample contains 25,000 to 35,000 distinct CDR3 sequences, around 5.8% of which appear only once. Sample: whole blood. The TCR comes from an adult who was a healthcare worker with PCR-confirmed SARS-CoV-2 infection or an uninfected control (not recorded which).

CDR3 DNA: TGTGCCAGCAGCTTGTGGACAGGGAGGTATCAGCCCCAGCATTTT. Its protein product is CASSLWTGRYQPQHF. The chain links TRBV5-6 to TRBJ1-5, with TRBD1 matching over 8 bases. With 1 base clipped from V and 5 bases from J, the junction kept 5 bases outside the gene matches. CDR1 and CDR2 (germline): SGHDT, YYEEEE. The CDR3 loop spans 15 amino acids.